A selection of T cell receptor beta chains follows, all from one sample in a study of blood T cell repertoires in COVID-19. Assay used: immunoSEQ multiplex PCR; TCRdb lists only in-frame clones, some missing. Of about 220,000 clones listed, approximately 86% are singletons. Sample: peripheral blood. These receptors came from a man in his forties or fifties with acute or convalescent COVID-19. Each CDR3 is given with its conserved first and last residue. Fields, in order: V gene, CDR3 length, clone size, J gene, CDR3 protein. Expanded clones are given a class, and other clones once, few, many or no size at all.

v_gene: TRBV20-1; len: 11; abundance: once; j_gene: TRBJ2-1; CDR3aa: CSARGGGSQFF
v_gene: TRBV19; len: 12; abundance: -; j_gene: TRBJ1-5; CDR3aa: CASRDRLAPQHF
v_gene: TRBV13; len: 14; abundance: once; j_gene: TRBJ2-7; CDR3aa: CASSRTGRDYEQYF
v_gene: TRBV2; len: 17; abundance: -; j_gene: TRBJ1-5; CDR3aa: CASSVDGGLGGNQPQHF
v_gene: TRBV14; len: 14; abundance: -; j_gene: TRBJ2-3; CDR3aa: CASSQVASTDTQYF
v_gene: TRBV6-6; len: 14; abundance: -; j_gene: TRBJ2-1; CDR3aa: CASSYQASYNEQFF
v_gene: TRBV7-3; len: 16; abundance: -; j_gene: TRBJ1-1; CDR3aa: CASSLQGPLENTEAFF
v_gene: TRBV5-1; len: 18; abundance: -; j_gene: TRBJ1-3; CDR3aa: CASSREGYGLSSGNTIYF
v_gene: TRBV19; len: 15; abundance: -; j_gene: TRBJ2-1; CDR3aa: CASNPRTGGDNEQFF
v_gene: TRBV28; len: 14; abundance: -; j_gene: TRBJ1-6; CDR3aa: CASSLPGPNSPLHF
v_gene: TRBV19; len: 15; abundance: -; j_gene: TRBJ1-4; CDR3aa: CASSIAGTGNEKLFF
v_gene: TRBV20-1; len: 10; abundance: -; j_gene: TRBJ2-1; CDR3aa: CSAGQYEQFF
v_gene: TRBV5-1; len: 21; abundance: once; j_gene: TRBJ2-3; CDR3aa: CASSPLPGRSAGFPPTDTQYF
v_gene: TRBV19; len: 15; abundance: -; j_gene: TRBJ1-2; CDR3aa: CASSIPPGGNYGYTF
v_gene: TRBV5-1; len: 17; abundance: -; j_gene: TRBJ2-1; CDR3aa: CASSLGLAGGPMDEQFF
v_gene: TRBV3-1/TRBV3-2; len: 14; abundance: -; j_gene: TRBJ1-2; CDR3aa: CASSPFGGESGYTF
v_gene: TRBV6-5; len: 15; abundance: -; j_gene: TRBJ2-3; CDR3aa: CASSRTSGDTDTQYF
v_gene: TRBV7-9; len: 13; abundance: -; j_gene: TRBJ2-7; CDR3aa: CASSLAIPYEQYF
v_gene: TRBV4-1; len: 15; abundance: few; j_gene: TRBJ1-6; CDR3aa: CASSRDRLGGSPLHF
v_gene: TRBV21-1; len: 17; abundance: -; j_gene: TRBJ1-1; CDR3aa: CASSKEDPRGMNTEAFF
v_gene: TRBV30; len: 13; abundance: once; j_gene: TRBJ1-3; CDR3aa: CAWRKQSGNTIYF
v_gene: TRBV11-2; len: 14; abundance: -; j_gene: TRBJ1-1; CDR3aa: CASSLGGRVTEAFF
v_gene: TRBV28; len: 13; abundance: few; j_gene: TRBJ1-4; CDR3aa: CASSATVSEKLFF
v_gene: TRBV7-8; len: 14; abundance: once; j_gene: TRBJ1-1; CDR3aa: CASSPTRQYTEAFF
v_gene: TRBV10-1; len: 15; abundance: -; j_gene: TRBJ2-7; CDR3aa: CASSVSRRPPYEQYF
v_gene: TRBV3-1/TRBV3-2; len: 14; abundance: -; j_gene: TRBJ2-7; CDR3aa: CASSQDPGGYEQYF
v_gene: TRBV30; len: 15; abundance: -; j_gene: TRBJ2-7; CDR3aa: CAWSGGTGRLYEQYF
v_gene: TRBV7-2; len: 14; abundance: -; j_gene: TRBJ1-4; CDR3aa: CASTSDRGGEKLFF
v_gene: TRBV7-9; len: 16; abundance: few; j_gene: TRBJ2-7; CDR3aa: CASSLPGGEGPYEQYF
v_gene: TRBV5-1; len: 14; abundance: -; j_gene: TRBJ2-7; CDR3aa: CASSWDRGSYEQYF
v_gene: TRBV18; len: 13; abundance: -; j_gene: TRBJ1-1; CDR3aa: CASSSNPDRNAFF
v_gene: TRBV5-5; len: 14; abundance: -; j_gene: TRBJ2-7; CDR3aa: CASSYEGETGGKNF
v_gene: TRBV7-9; len: 16; abundance: -; j_gene: TRBJ2-5; CDR3aa: CASTSQLRGPAETQYF
v_gene: TRBV7-9; len: 16; abundance: -; j_gene: TRBJ2-7; CDR3aa: CASRGGGASVSYEQYF
v_gene: TRBV7-2; len: 13; abundance: once; j_gene: TRBJ2-3; CDR3aa: CASSSRGMDTQYF
v_gene: TRBV12-3/TRBV12-4; len: 13; abundance: -; j_gene: TRBJ1-2; CDR3aa: CASSLDEGYGYTF
v_gene: TRBV6-5; len: 16; abundance: -; j_gene: TRBJ2-1; CDR3aa: CASSWAMGHSGNEQFF
v_gene: TRBV11-2; len: 12; abundance: -; j_gene: TRBJ2-4; CDR3aa: CASSLAGGVVYF
v_gene: TRBV6-5; len: 15; abundance: -; j_gene: TRBJ1-1; CDR3aa: CASSYGTGRGTEAFF
v_gene: TRBV7-9; len: 14; abundance: -; j_gene: TRBJ1-2; CDR3aa: CASSLVETGSGYTF
v_gene: TRBV3-1/TRBV3-2; len: 13; abundance: -; j_gene: TRBJ1-5; CDR3aa: CASSGQVNQPQHF
v_gene: TRBV28; len: 15; abundance: -; j_gene: TRBJ1-1; CDR3aa: CASSNDRDWLTEAFF
v_gene: TRBV6-2/TRBV6-3; len: 13; abundance: few; j_gene: TRBJ1-2; CDR3aa: CASSPGQGGGYTF
v_gene: TRBV18; len: 14; abundance: -; j_gene: TRBJ2-1; CDR3aa: CASSQGQGGNEQFF
v_gene: TRBV27; len: 14; abundance: -; j_gene: TRBJ1-1; CDR3aa: CASSNGQGDTEAFF
v_gene: TRBV2; len: 18; abundance: -; j_gene: TRBJ2-5; CDR3aa: CASSEWVVAGDHGETQYF
v_gene: TRBV9; len: 11; abundance: few; j_gene: TRBJ2-1; CDR3aa: CASSSGKRRFF
v_gene: TRBV4-2; len: 14; abundance: -; j_gene: TRBJ2-7; CDR3aa: CASSPGQGSNEQYF
v_gene: TRBV6-5; len: 15; abundance: -; j_gene: TRBJ1-2; CDR3aa: CASSYSLTGVDGYTF
v_gene: TRBV27; len: 13; abundance: -; j_gene: TRBJ2-7; CDR3aa: CASGWTGFYEQYF